The present T cell receptor beta chain was sequenced within a study of T cells in Graves' hyperthyroidism and ophthalmopathy. Amplification of TCR beta CDR3 regions used RNA as the template. A set of HTBI primers served as the primers for a first-round RT-PCR of the TCR CDR3. Via MiXCR, TCRdb re-called the multiplex PCR reads, giving one row per CDR3 protein. The table shows around 720,000 distinct CDR3 sequences, with 35% occurring only once. It was considered stable Graves' hyperthyroidism when ophthalmopathy did not progress within 18 months. Thyroid ultrasound, orbital computed tomography, clinical symptoms, and serum thyroxine and TRAb underpinned diagnoses. There are a few counts of this clonotype. What it binds is unknown. Germline lookup yields CDR1 SEHNR and CDR2 FQNEAQ (reference sequence). This CDR3 is 14 amino acids long. V was clipped by 5 bases and J by 1 base, with 11 bases between them.

Study-wide results and caveats: The model's output predicted ophthalmopathy at a median of 6.5 months prior to onset.

The clonotype comes from a woman between 40 and 55 years old with Graves' hyperthyroidism. The sample consisted of blood. The V and J genes are TRBV7-9 and TRBJ1-1; no firm D call. The CDR3, as DNA: TGTGCCAGCAGCCCAACACAGCCGAACACTGAAGCTTTCTTT. Encoded protein: CASSPTQPNTEAFF.